This TCR beta chain was observed in a study of blood T cell repertoires in COVID-19. Only in-frame clones appear in the TCRdb table, and some are missing; sequencing was by immunoSEQ multiplex PCR. This sample has under 200,000 clones, with approximately 80% found just once. Germline V gives CDR1 GTSNPN, CDR2 SVGIG (reference sequence). The CDR3 is made up of 12 amino acids. V lost 4 bases to trimming and J lost 6 bases, with 12 bases between them. This sequence was found in a woman aged 55-69 years with acute or convalescent COVID-19. The sequenced sample consisted of peripheral blood. The chain recombines TRBV30 with TRBJ2-5, with a weak D call TRBD2 (6 bases). Here the CDR3 reads CAWTGGWKTQYF. CDR3 nucleotides: TGTGCCTGGACCGGGGGATGGAAGACCCAGTACTTC.